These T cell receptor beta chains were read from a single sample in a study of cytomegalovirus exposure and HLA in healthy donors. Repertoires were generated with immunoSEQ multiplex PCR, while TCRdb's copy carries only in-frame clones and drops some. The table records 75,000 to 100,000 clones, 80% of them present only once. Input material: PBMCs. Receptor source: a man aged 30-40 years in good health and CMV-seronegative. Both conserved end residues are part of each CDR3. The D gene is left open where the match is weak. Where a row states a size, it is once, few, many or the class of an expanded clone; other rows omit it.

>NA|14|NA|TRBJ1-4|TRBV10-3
CAISESQSNEKLFF
TGTGCCATCAGTGAAAGTCAGTCTAATGAAAAACTGTTTTTT
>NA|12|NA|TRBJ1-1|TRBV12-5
CASGLIGSEAFF
TGTGCTAGTGGTTTGATCGGGTCTGAAGCTTTCTTT
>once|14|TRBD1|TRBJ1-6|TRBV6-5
CASRTGEYNSPLHF
TGTGCCAGCAGAACAGGGGAGTATAATTCACCCCTCCACTTT
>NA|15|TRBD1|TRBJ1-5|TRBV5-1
CASSLDRGGNQPQHF
TGCGCCAGCAGCTTGGACAGGGGAGGCAATCAGCCCCAGCATTTT
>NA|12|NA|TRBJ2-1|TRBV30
CAWSGTGIEQFF
TGTGCCTGGAGCGGCACAGGAATTGAGCAGTTCTTC
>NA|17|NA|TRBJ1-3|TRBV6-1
CASSEAFRTVSGNTIYF
TGTGCCAGCAGTGAAGCTTTTCGGACAGTCTCTGGAAACACCATATATTTT
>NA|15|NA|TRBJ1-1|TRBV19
CASSSVAVGLTEAFF
TGTGCCAGTAGTTCGGTCGCGGTCGGACTCACTGAAGCTTTCTTT
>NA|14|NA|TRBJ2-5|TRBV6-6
CASRDSGGAETQYF
TGTGCCAGCAGAGATAGCGGAGGGGCAGAGACCCAGTACTTC
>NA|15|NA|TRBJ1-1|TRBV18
CASRTREGSNTEAFF
TGTGCCAGCAGGACCCGGGAGGGCTCGAACACTGAAGCTTTCTTT
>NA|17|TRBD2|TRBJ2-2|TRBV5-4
CASSLRPSGRNTGELFF
TGTGCCAGCAGCTTGAGGCCTAGCGGGCGGAACACCGGGGAGCTGTTTTTT
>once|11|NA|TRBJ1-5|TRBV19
CASSIADSQHF
TGTGCCAGTAGTATCGCGGATTCCCAGCATTTT
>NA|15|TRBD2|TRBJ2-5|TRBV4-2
CASSQGTSGQETQYF
TGTGCCAGCAGCCAAGGGACTAGCGGACAAGAGACCCAGTACTTC
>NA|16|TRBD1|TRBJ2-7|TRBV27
CASSLFGQGANYEQYF
TGTGCCAGCAGTTTATTCGGCCAGGGGGCAAACTACGAGCAGTACTTC
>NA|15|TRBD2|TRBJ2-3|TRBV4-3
CASSLSGGPTDTQYF
TGCGCCAGCAGCCTTTCGGGGGGGCCCACAGATACGCAGTATTTT
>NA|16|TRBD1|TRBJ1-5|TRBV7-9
CASSLGQQGAGQPQHF
TGTGCCAGCAGCTTAGGGCAACAGGGGGCAGGACAGCCCCAGCATTTT
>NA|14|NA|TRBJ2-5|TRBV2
CASSTSQVGAFPYF
TGTGCCAGCTCTACGAGTCAAGTTGGGGCGTTCCCGTACTTC
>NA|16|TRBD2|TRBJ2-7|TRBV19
CASSKGASGSVYEQYF
TGTGCCAGTAGTAAGGGAGCTAGCGGGAGTGTCTACGAGCAGTACTTC
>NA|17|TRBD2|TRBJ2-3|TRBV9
CASSSEGGGRRTDTQYF
TGTGCCAGCAGCTCAGAAGGTGGCGGGAGGCGGACAGATACGCAGTATTTT
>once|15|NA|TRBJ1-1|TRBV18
CASSPRVSQGTEAFF
TGTGCCAGCTCACCACGGGTATCTCAGGGCACTGAAGCTTTCTTT
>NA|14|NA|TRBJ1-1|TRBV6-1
CASTLEDLNTEAFF
TGTGCCAGCACCTTAGAAGATTTGAACACTGAAGCTTTCTTT
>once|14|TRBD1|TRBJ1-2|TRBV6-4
CASSDGTGIYGYTF
TGTGCCAGCAGTGACGGGACAGGGATCTATGGCTACACCTTC
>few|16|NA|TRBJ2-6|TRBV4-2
CASSPGPPSGANVLTF
TGTGCCAGCAGCCCAGGGCCCCCCTCTGGGGCCAACGTCCTGACTTTC
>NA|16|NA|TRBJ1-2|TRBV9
CASSGGGVGFNYGYTF
TGTGCCAGCAGCGGGGGAGGAGTAGGGTTTAACTATGGCTACACCTTC
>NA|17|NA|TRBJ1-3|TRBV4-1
CASSQPIGPSRGQAIYF
TGCGCCAGCAGCCAACCCATAGGACCTTCTAGGGGACAAGCCATATATTTT
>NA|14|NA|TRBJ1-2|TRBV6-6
CASGYAGNNYGYTF
TGTGCCAGCGGGTACGCAGGGAATAACTATGGCTACACCTTC
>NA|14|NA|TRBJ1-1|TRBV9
CASSARTENTEAFF
TGTGCCAGCAGCGCCCGGACAGAGAACACTGAAGCTTTCTTT
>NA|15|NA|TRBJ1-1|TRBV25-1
CASSGIGGSRTEAFF
TGTGCCAGCAGTGGTATCGGGGGGAGTCGGACTGAAGCTTTCTTT
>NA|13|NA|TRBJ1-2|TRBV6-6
CASSYEARGASTF
TGTGCCAGCAGTTACGAAGCCCGCGGGGCGAGCACCTTC
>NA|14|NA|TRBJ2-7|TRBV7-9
CASSFKDRSYEQYF
TGTGCCAGCAGCTTTAAAGACAGGTCCTACGAGCAGTACTTC
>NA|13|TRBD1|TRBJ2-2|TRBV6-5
CARRQGATGELFF
TGTGCCCGCAGACAGGGGGCCACCGGGGAGCTGTTTTTT
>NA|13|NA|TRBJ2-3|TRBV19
CASSILATDTQYF
TGTGCCAGTAGTATCCTAGCCACAGATACGCAGTATTTT
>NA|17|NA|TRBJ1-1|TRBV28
CASSLSQGWGMGTEAFF
TGTGCCAGCAGCCTATCGCAGGGCTGGGGAATGGGCACTGAAGCTTTCTTT
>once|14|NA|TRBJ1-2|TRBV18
CASSQGQANYGYTF
TGTGCCAGCTCACAAGGACAAGCTAACTATGGCTACACCTTC
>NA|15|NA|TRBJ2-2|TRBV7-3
CASSLNRGGTGELFF
TGTGCCAGCAGCTTAAACAGGGGAGGCACCGGGGAGCTGTTTTTT
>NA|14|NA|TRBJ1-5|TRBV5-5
CASSLTGSGQPQHF
TGTGCCAGCAGCCTAACAGGGTCGGGTCAGCCCCAGCATTTT
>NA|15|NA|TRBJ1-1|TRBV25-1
CASSSTSPQGTEAFF
TGTGCCAGCAGTTCCACCTCCCCCCAGGGAACTGAAGCTTTCTTT
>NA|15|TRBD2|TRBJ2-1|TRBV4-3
CASSQDSGGDNEQFF
TGCGCCAGCAGCCAAGATAGCGGGGGGGACAATGAGCAGTTCTTC
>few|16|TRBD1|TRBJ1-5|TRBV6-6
CASSPGQGTAGQPQHF
TGTGCCAGCAGTCCCGGACAGGGTACTGCGGGACAGCCCCAGCATTTT
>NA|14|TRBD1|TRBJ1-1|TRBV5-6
CASSFLQGDSRAFF
TGTGCCAGCAGCTTCCTCCAGGGGGACTCGCGGGCTTTCTTT
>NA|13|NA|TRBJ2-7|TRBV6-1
CASREATPNEQYF
TGTGCCAGCAGAGAAGCCACGCCGAACGAGCAGTACTTC
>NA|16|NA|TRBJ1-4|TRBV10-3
CAISESAPGASEKLFF
TGTGCCATCAGTGAGTCAGCGCCAGGGGCCAGTGAAAAACTGTTTTTT
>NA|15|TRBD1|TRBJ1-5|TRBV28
CASCQGQGSNQPQHF
TGTGCCAGCTGCCAGGGACAGGGTAGCAATCAGCCCCAGCATTTT
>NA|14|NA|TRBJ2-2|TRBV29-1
CSVPQGGITGELFF
TGCAGCGTCCCCCAGGGAGGAATCACCGGGGAGCTGTTTTTT
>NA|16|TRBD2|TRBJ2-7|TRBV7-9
CASSLGPKTSGYEQYF
TGTGCCAGCAGCTTAGGCCCGAAAACTAGCGGCTACGAGCAGTACTTC
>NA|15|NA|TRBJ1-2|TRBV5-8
CASSFTGPGAPGYTF
TGTGCCAGCAGCTTCACCGGGCCTGGGGCTCCTGGCTACACCTTC
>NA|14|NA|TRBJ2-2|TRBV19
CASSIGQGRGELFF
TGTGCCAGTAGTATCGGGCAGGGTAGGGGGGAGCTGTTTTTT
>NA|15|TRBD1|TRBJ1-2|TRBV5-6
CASSLNGDRDGGYTF
TGTGCCAGCAGCTTGAACGGCGACAGGGACGGTGGCTACACCTTC
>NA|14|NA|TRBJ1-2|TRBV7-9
CASSLGGVIGGYTF
TGTGCCAGCAGCTTAGGGGGGGTCATAGGAGGCTACACCTTC
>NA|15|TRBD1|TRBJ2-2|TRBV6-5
CASSYVTGSTGELFF
TGTGCCAGCAGTTACGTGACAGGGAGCACCGGGGAGCTGTTTTTT